This TCR beta chain was captured in a study of radiation and T cells in renal cell carcinoma. Trimming cost V 2 bases and J 12 bases, with 10 bases left between them. Germline V gene data show CDR1 as SGHAT and CDR2 as FQNNGV. The CDR3 totals 11 residues. As concerns this clone: Its matching antigen is unknown.

The time point here: blood 4 weeks post-SBRT, at nephrectomy. The treatment is: 15 Gy SBRT to primary tumor, nephrectomy 4 weeks later. The patient's renal cell carcinoma had clear cell pathology. This table comes from immunoSEQ multiplex PCR, and its TCRdb copy is limited to in-frame clones, with some not included. This sample has approximately 170,000 clones; 88% occur once, and the top ten carry about 11%. Findings of the study overall: In blood, top tumor clones expanded by 2 weeks, shrinking by 4.

Sequenced material: blood, taken from a patient whose treatment included radiotherapy and nephrectomy. The chain carries TRBV11-2 and TRBJ1-2; D gene uncertain. The TCR sequence derives from a woman in her forties or fifties with renal cell carcinoma. This CDR3 reads CASSLTPVHTF. The CDR3 DNA reads TGTGCCAGCAGCTTAACGCCCGTTCACACCTTC.